Detailed here is one TCR beta chain. Its antigen is unknown. Sequencing used immunoSEQ multiplex PCR; TCRdb keeps in-frame clones, though not all of them. The sample consists of about 130,000 clones, around 86% of them appearing once. The data stem from a study of T cell responses to AZD1222 COVID-19 vaccine. Study context: Samples with a second dose at about 4 or about 12 weeks were pooled together. Overall study results and limits: Reportedly, close to half of spike-specific TCRs are directed against unmutated variant regions. Females made up more of the donors, who were largely white British, and clonal diversity may have come out too low. Spike-specific TCR breadth and depth were elevated following two AZD1222 doses.

The V end was cut by 6 bases, the J end by 12 bases, with 18 bases between. Germline assignment: CDR1 MNHEY and CDR2 SMNVEV (reference sequence). This CDR3 has 13 amino acids. The sequencing used peripheral blood, collected on day 0 of AZD1222 vaccination. The sequence came from an adult in good health. The gene calls are TRBV27 and TRBJ2-1; no firm D call. The CDR3 DNA follows: TGTGCCAGCAGCCCGACTCGGGCGGCTGGGCAGTTCTTC. This codes for CASSPTRAAGQFF.